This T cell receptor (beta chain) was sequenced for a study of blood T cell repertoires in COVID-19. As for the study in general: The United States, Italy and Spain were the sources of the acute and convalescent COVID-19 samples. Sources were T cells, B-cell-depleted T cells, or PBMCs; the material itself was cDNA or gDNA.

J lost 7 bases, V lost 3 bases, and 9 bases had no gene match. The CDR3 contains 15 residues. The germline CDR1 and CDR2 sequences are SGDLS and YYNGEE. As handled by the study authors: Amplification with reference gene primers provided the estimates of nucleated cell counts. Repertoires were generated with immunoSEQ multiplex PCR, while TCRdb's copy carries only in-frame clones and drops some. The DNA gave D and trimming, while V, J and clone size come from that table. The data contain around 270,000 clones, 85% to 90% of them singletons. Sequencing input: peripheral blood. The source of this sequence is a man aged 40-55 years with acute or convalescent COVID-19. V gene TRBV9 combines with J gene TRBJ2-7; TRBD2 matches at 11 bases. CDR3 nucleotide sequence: TGTGCCAGCAGCGCGACTAGCGGGGTCGATGAGGAGCAGTACTTC. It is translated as CASSATSGVDEEQYF.